The 17 T cell receptor beta chains below all came from one sample that was sequenced in a study of blood T cell repertoires in COVID-19. Clones were sequenced by immunoSEQ multiplex PCR, and TCRdb holds only the in-frame ones, with some missing. The sample lists 200,000 to 250,000 clones, 82% occurring once. The sequenced sample was peripheral blood. These receptors all come from a woman older than 75 with active or convalescent COVID-19.

The chain joins TRBV2 to TRBJ1-1; D gene uncertain. V lost 5 bases and J 0 bases, leaving 16 bases between the germline ends. The germline V gene has CDR1 SNHLY and CDR2 FYNNEI. The CDR3 contains 16 residues. The CDR3 reads CASSKGRTGMNTEAFF. The CDR3 DNA is TGTGCCAGCAGTAAAGGGCGAACGGGGATGAACACTGAAGCTTTCTTT.

The rearrangement joins TRBV6-6 to TRBJ1-1; D gene ambiguous. This CDR3 comprises 13 residues. Trimming took off 6 bases at V and 0 bases at J, with 8 bases between the two ends. Germline assignment: CDR1 MNHNY and CDR2 SVGAGI (reference sequence). The CDR3 region is CASRPHLNTEAFF. CDR3 DNA sequence: TGTGCCAGCAGGCCACATTTGAACACTGAAGCTTTCTTT.

V and J are TRBV28 and TRBJ2-5; 7 bases match TRBD1. V was pared by 2 bases and J by 2 bases, with 5 bases of the junction left unmatched. Germline lookup yields CDR1 MDHEN and CDR2 SYDVKM. The CDR3 runs to 15 residues. Here the CDR3 DNA reads TGTGCCAGCAGTTTAATGGGACAGACACAAGAGACCCAGTACTTC. Translation: CASSLMGQTQETQYF.

The chain links TRBV6-6 to TRBJ1-5, with D possibly TRBD1 on 6 matching bases. The CDR3 consists of 16 residues. Germline CDR1 is MNHNY and CDR2 is SVGAGI (reference sequence). V was cut by 2 bases and J by 6 bases, with 17 bases left in between. This CDR3 reads CASSYKRGGAVQPQHF. The CDR3, as DNA: TGTGCCAGCAGTTACAAGAGGGGGGGGGCAGTTCAGCCCCAGCATTTT.

The V call is TRBV7-9, the J call TRBJ1-4; D uncertain. V was trimmed by 1 base and J by 3 bases, leaving 6 bases between them. This CDR3 is 14 amino acids long. The germline gives CDR1 SEHNR, CDR2 FQNEAQ (reference sequence). This chain's CDR3 is CASSLGAPNEKLFF. The CDR3 DNA reads TGTGCCAGCAGCTTAGGGGCCCCTAATGAAAAACTGTTTTTT.

This chain joins TRBV11-2 and TRBJ2-6; D not certain. CDR1 and CDR2 (germline): SGHAT, FQNNGV. The V and J ends lost 5 bases and 0 bases respectively, with 20 bases between them. This CDR3 contains 19 residues. Written as DNA, the CDR3 is TGTGCCAGCAGCCTACGGGTCCTAACCCCCCTCTCTGGGGCCAACGTCCTGACTTTC. Translated: CASSLRVLTPLSGANVLTF.

The V and J genes are TRBV29-1 and TRBJ2-5; 7 positions agree with TRBD2. With V trimmed by 7 bases and J by 7 bases, 6 bases remained unmatched. Germline V gene data show CDR1 as SQVTM and CDR2 as ANQGSEA. There are 11 residues in the CDR3. The CDR3 protein is CSANGGGTQYF. CDR3 nucleotides: TGCAGCGCAAACGGCGGGGGGACCCAGTACTTC. Filled out from reference TRBV29-1 and TRBJ2-5, the complete variable domain reads SAVISQKPSRDICQRGTSLTIQCQVDSQVTMMFWYRQQPGQSLTLIATANQGSEATYESGFVIDKFPISRPNLTFSTLTVSNMSPEDSSIYLCSANGGGTQYFGPGTRLLVL.

The CDR3 reads CASSQVRPGGKLFF. The CDR3 region has the DNA TGCGCCAGCAGCCAAGTAAGACCGGGGGGCAAACTGTTTTTT. The chain employs TRBV4-1 and TRBJ1-4; possible D gene TRBD1, 6 bases. The ends were cut back, 1 base at V and 11 bases at J, with 14 bases in the middle. The CDR3 sequence is 14 residues long. Germline V gives CDR1 MGHRA, CDR2 YSYEKL.

The chain couples TRBV5-1 to TRBJ1-4; 8 positions match TRBD1. V gave up 2 bases and J gave up 6 bases; unmatched junction bases: 15. The germline gives CDR1 SGHRS, CDR2 YFSETQ. The CDR3 length is 18 residues. Here the CDR3 reads CASSFLGVTGDSDEKLFF. CDR3 DNA sequence: TGCGCCAGCAGCTTCCTGGGGGTGACAGGGGATTCGGATGAAAAACTGTTTTTT.

The chain has TRBV5-1 and TRBJ2-3; 10 nucleotides agree with TRBD2. Trimming at V came to 4 bases and at J to 6 bases, leaving 2 bases not matched to a gene. Germline V lookup: CDR1 SGHRS, CDR2 YFSETQ. CDR3 length: 13 amino acids. The CDR3 bases are TGCGCCAGCAGCCTAGCGGGAGCCGATACGCAGTATTTT. Translation: CASSLAGADTQYF.

V gene TRBV10-3 combines with J gene TRBJ1-2; D ambiguous. This CDR3 has 11 residues. Trimming removed 3 bases from V and 7 bases from J, with 6 bases in between. Germline V gene sequence: CDR1 ENHRY, CDR2 SYGVKD. The CDR3 loop reads CAISDGPGYTF. The DNA for the CDR3 is TGTGCCATCAGTGATGGCCCTGGCTACACCTTC.

This clone was recorded once. CDR3 coding DNA: TGTGCCAGCAGCCTCGGGAGGCGGCAGTACTTC. Protein: CASSLGRRQYF. The chain recombines TRBV28 with TRBJ2-7; 7 bases are shared with TRBD2. Germline V gene sequence: CDR1 MDHEN, CDR2 SYDVKM. The CDR3 sequence is 11 residues long. The V and J ends lost 6 bases and 9 bases, in that order; junction bases with no gene match: 5.

This clone was detected once. The chain joins TRBV28 to TRBJ1-6; no clear D gene. Germline V CDR1 and CDR2: MDHEN, SYDVKM. This CDR3 is 14 amino acids long. V lost 5 bases and J 7 bases, leaving 12 bases between the germline ends. CDR3 coding DNA: TGTGCCAGCAGTGTGGGAGTGAGGAATTCACCCCTCCACTTT. It translates to CASSVGVRNSPLHF.

The chain employs TRBV24-1 and TRBJ2-3; 8 nucleotides align to TRBD2. V shed 0 bases, J shed 3 bases, and the junction held 4 bases outside the gene matches. From germline, CDR1 is KGHDR and CDR2 SFDVKD. The length of the CDR3 is 16 residues. CDR3 DNA sequence: TGTGCCACCAGTGATTTGAGCGGGAGTGGGACAGATACGCAGTATTTT. This encodes CATSDLSGSGTDTQYF.

The chain carries TRBV27 and TRBJ2-2, with TRBD1 matching over 7 bases. There are 14 residues in the CDR3. Germline V gene data show CDR1 as MNHEY and CDR2 as SMNVEV (reference sequence). V was pared by 8 bases and J by 2 bases, with 5 bases of the junction left unmatched. CDR3 sequence reads: CASRDRLNTGELFF. As DNA, the CDR3 is TGTGCCAGCCGGGACAGACTTAACACCGGGGAGCTGTTTTTT.

This chain links TRBV3-1 (or the pseudogene TRBV3-2) with TRBJ1-2; no firm D call. Trimming shortened V by 3 bases and J by 0 bases, and 11 bases separated the two germline ends. The germline CDR1 and CDR2 sequences are LGHDT and YNNKEL (reference sequence). The CDR3 length is 15 residues. Here the CDR3 DNA reads TGTGCCAGCAGCCACAAGCCCGTAGCTAACTATGGCTACACCTTC. It is translated as CASSHKPVANYGYTF.

This chain uses TRBV7-9 with TRBJ1-2, with D uncertain. The CDR3 runs 13 residues. Germline CDR1 and CDR2: SEHNR and FQNEAQ (reference sequence). The V end lost 5 bases, the J end lost 6 bases, and 13 bases lay between the germline ends. The CDR3 bases are TGTGCCAGCAGCCCCGACGGGTGGGATGGCTACACCTTC. Translated: CASSPDGWDGYTF. The whole variable domain, remainder taken from reference TRBV7-9 and TRBJ1-2, is DTGVSQNPRHKITKRGQNVTFRCDPISEHNRLYWYRQTLGQGPEFLTYFQNEAQLEKSRLLSDRFSAERPKGSFSTLEIQRTEQGDSAMYLCASSPDGWDGYTFGSGTRLTVV.